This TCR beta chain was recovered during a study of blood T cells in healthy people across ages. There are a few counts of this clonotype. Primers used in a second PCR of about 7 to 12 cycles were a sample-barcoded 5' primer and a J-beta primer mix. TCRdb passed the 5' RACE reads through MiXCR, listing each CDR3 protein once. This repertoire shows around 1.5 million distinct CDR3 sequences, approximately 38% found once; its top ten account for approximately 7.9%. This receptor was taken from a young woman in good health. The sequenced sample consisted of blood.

CDR3 sequence: CASGKAAGVSSYNEQFF. In DNA form, the CDR3 reads TGTGCTAGTGGTAAGGCCGCCGGGGTGAGCTCCTACAATGAGCAGTTCTTC. V is TRBV12-5 and J is TRBJ2-1; D is perhaps TRBD2 (5 bases). V shed 5 bases and J shed 0 bases, with 17 bases lying between them. The germline V gene has CDR1 LGHNT and CDR2 FRNRAP. The CDR3 is made up of 17 amino acids.